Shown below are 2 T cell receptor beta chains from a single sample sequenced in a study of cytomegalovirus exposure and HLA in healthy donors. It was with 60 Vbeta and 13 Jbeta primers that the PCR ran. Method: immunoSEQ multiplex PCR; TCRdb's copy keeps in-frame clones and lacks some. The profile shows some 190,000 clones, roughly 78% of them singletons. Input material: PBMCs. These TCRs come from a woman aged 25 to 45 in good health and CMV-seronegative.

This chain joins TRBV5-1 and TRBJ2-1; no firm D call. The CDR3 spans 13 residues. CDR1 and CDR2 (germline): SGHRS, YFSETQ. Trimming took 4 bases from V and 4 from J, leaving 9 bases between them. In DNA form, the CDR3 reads TGCGCCAGCAGCGCGGTCGGTTACAATGAGCAGTTCTTC. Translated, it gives CASSAVGYNEQFF.

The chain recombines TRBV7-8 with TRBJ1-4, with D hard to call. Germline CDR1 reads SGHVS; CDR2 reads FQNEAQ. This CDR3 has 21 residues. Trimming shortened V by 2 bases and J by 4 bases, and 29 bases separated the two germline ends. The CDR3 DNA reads TGTGCCAGCAGCTTATCTTTTGTACTAGATTGGGTCCTTGCTCGTAATGAAAAACTGTTTTTT. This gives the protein CASSLSFVLDWVLARNEKLFF.